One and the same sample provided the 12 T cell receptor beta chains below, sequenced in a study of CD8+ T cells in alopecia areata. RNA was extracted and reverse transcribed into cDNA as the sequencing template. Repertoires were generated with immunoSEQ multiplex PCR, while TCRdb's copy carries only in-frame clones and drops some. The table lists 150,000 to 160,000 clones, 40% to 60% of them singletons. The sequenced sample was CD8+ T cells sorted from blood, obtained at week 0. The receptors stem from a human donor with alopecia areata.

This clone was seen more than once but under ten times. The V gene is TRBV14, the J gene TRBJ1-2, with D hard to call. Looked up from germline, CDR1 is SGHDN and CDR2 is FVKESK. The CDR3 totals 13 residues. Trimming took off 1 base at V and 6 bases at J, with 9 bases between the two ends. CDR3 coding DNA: TGTGCCAGCAGCCAAGTGCCAGTCGATGGCTACACCTTC. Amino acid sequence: CASSQVPVDGYTF.

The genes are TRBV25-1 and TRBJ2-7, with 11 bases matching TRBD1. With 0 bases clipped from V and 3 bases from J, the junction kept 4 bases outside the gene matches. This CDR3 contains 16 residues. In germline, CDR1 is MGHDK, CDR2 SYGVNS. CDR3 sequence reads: CASSEYTDRGLYEQYF. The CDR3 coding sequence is TGTGCCAGCAGTGAATATACGGACAGGGGGCTCTACGAGCAGTACTTC.

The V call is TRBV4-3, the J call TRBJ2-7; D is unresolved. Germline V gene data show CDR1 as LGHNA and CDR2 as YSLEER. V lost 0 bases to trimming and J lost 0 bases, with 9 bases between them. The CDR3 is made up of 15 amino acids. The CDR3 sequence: CASSQDVSSSYEQYF. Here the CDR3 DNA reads TGCGCCAGCAGCCAAGATGTTTCCAGCTCCTACGAGCAGTACTTC.

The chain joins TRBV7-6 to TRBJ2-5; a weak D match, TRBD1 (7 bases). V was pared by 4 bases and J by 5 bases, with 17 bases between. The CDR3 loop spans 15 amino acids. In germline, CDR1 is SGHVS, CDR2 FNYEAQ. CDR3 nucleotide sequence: TGTGCCAGCAGCTCCCTAGCAGGGGGGACCGAGACCCAGTACTTC. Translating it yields CASSSLAGGTETQYF.

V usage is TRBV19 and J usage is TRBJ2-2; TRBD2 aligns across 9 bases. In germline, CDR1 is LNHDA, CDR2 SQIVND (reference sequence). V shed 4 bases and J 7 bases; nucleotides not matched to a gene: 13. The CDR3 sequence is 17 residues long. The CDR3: CASSTNSGGIPGGELFF. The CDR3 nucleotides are TGTGCCAGTAGTACAAACAGCGGGGGGATCCCCGGCGGGGAGCTGTTTTTT.

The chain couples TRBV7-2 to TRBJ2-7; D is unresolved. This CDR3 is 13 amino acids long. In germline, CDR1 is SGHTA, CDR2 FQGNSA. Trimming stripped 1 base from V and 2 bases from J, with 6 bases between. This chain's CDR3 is CASSLDLTYEQYF. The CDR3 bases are TGTGCCAGCAGCTTAGATCTTACCTACGAGCAGTACTTC.

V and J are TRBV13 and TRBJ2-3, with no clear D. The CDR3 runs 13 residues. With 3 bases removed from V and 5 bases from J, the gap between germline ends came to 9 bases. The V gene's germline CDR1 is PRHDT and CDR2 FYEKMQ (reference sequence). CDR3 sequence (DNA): TGTGCCAGCAGCTTCGTCGTGGAAGATACGCAGTATTTT. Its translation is CASSFVVEDTQYF. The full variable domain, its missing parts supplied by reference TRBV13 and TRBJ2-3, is AAGVIQSPRHLIKEKRETATLKCYPIPRHDTVYWYQQGPGQDPQFLISFYEKMQSDKGSIPDRFSAQQFSDYHSELNMSSLELGDSALYFCASSFVVEDTQYFGPGTRLTVL.

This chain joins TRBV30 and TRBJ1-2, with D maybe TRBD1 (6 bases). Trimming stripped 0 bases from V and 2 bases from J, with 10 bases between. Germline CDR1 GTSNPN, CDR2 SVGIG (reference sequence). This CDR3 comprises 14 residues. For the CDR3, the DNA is TGTGCCTGGAGTGTAAGCAGGGGAAACTATGGCTACACCTTC. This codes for CAWSVSRGNYGYTF. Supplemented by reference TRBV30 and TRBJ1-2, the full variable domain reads SQTIHQWPATLVQPVGSPLSLECTVEGTSNPNLYWYRQAAGRGLQLLFYSVGIGQISSEVPQNLSASRPQDRQFILSSKKLLLSDSGFYLCAWSVSRGNYGYTFGSGTRLTVV.

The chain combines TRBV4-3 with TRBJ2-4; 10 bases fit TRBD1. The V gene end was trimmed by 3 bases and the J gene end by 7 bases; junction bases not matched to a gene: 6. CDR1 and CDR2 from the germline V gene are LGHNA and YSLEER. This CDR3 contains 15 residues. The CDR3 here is CASSHRTGGMNIQYF. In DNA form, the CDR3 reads TGCGCCAGCAGCCATCGGACAGGGGGAATGAACATTCAGTACTTC.

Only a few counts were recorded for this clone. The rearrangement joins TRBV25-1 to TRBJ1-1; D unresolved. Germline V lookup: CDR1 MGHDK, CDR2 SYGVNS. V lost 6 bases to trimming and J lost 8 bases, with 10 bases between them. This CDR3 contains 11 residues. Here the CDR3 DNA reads TGTGCCAGCAGGATCACAGAGGAAGCTTTCTTT. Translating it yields CASRITEEAFF.

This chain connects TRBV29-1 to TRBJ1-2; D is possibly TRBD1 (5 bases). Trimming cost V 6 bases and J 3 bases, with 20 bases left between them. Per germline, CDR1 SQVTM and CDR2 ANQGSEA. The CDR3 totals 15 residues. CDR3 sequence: CSVLDEGTQDYGYTF. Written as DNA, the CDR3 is TGCAGCGTCCTCGATGAGGGGACTCAGGACTATGGCTACACCTTC. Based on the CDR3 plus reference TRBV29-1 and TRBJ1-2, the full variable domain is SAVISQKPSRDICQRGTSLTIQCQVDSQVTMMFWYRQQPGQSLTLIATANQGSEATYESGFVIDKFPISRPNLTFSTLTVSNMSPEDSSIYLCSVLDEGTQDYGYTFGSGTRLTVV.

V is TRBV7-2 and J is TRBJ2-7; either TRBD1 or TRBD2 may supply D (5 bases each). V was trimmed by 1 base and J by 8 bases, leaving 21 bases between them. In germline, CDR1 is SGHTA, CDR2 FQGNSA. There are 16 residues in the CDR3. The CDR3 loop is CASSLDGEGLGMQQYF. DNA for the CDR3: TGTGCCAGCAGCTTAGATGGCGAGGGGCTCGGTATGCAGCAGTACTTC.